This T cell receptor beta chain was identified during a study of beta chain features in type 1 diabetes. The investigators reverse transcribed all of the isolated RNA, so they sequenced expressed TCRB transcripts. Repertoires were generated with immunoSEQ multiplex PCR, while TCRdb's copy carries only in-frame clones and drops some. This table has approximately 730,000 clones, under 15% appearing once. Findings and limits, study-wide: PCR may have favored shorter templates equally in patients and controls. Diminished insertions and augmented deletions at VDJ junctions characterized type 1 diabetes patients. Shorter TCRB CDR3s, moderately but significantly so, marked every one of the four CD4+ subsets in Type 1 diabetes patients. A definitive answer on HLA type influencing TCRB rearrangement was not reached here.

As for this clone: Its antigen is still unknown.

The CDR3 is 14 amino acids. The V gene lost 4 bases and the J gene lost 6 bases, with 16 bases spanning the gap. Germline values: CDR1 SNHLY, CDR2 FYNNEI. The V and J genes are TRBV2 and TRBJ2-7; tentatively, D is TRBD1 or TRBD2 (6 bases each). Sequenced: naive CD4+ T cells from blood. This receptor was obtained from a young man with type 1 diabetes. The CDR3 bases are TGTGCCAGCAGTGTCGGGGGCATGGGGGCCGAGCAGTACTTC. It codes for CASSVGGMGAEQYF.